A selection of T cell receptor beta chains follows, all from one sample in a study of T cells after yellow fever vaccination. TCRdb analysed the 5' RACE reads with MiXCR anew, one entry per CDR3 protein. This sample has about 310,000 distinct CDR3 sequences, with less than 4.5% found just once. The specimen was PBMCs, collected on the day of the yellow fever booster vaccination. These receptors were collected from a young man who received the YFV17D yellow fever vaccine. CDR3s include the opening cysteine and the closing phenylalanine or tryptophan. Rows give clone size only sometimes, using once, few, many, or a class for an expanded clone.

j_gene,abundance,v_gene,CDR3aa
TRBJ2-3,many,TRBV7-2,CASSLQSGGVTDTQYF
TRBJ2-5,few,TRBV7-2,CASSLVYYSETQYF
TRBJ1-2,NA,TRBV6-5,CASSRSTANYGYTF
TRBJ2-3,NA,TRBV7-2,CASSPGTSGGSSTDTQYF
TRBJ2-3,many,TRBV7-2,CASSPPRAYTDTQYF
TRBJ2-3,many,TRBV4-3,CASSQEGVGFTDTQYF
TRBJ1-6,many,TRBV20-1,CSARTVYNSPLHF
TRBJ2-5,NA,TRBV7-9,CASSLGPGTAETQYF
TRBJ2-1,many,TRBV5-1,CASREPLVSSSDEQFF
TRBJ2-7,many,TRBV13,CASSLGTSAYEQYF
TRBJ2-7,many,TRBV5-1,CASSLDGTSGDEQYF
TRBJ2-3,few,TRBV7-6,CASSRPRSGARVEDTQYF
TRBJ2-3,many,TRBV7-6,CASSFSMRGKWGLSTDTQYF
TRBJ2-7,NA,TRBV12-3/TRBV12-4,CASSPSRLATGSYEQYF
TRBJ1-1,many,TRBV12-3/TRBV12-4,CASSLAGTYFMNTEAFF
TRBJ2-2,many,TRBV5-4,CASRPGLAGNTGELFF
TRBJ1-5,NA,TRBV6-2/TRBV6-3,CASRVEYASYNSNQPQHF
TRBJ2-5,few,TRBV4-1,CASSQDNGGASETQYF
TRBJ2-3,many,TRBV7-9,CASSLEGADTQYF
TRBJ2-1,few,TRBV6-5,CASSLTSGGPSIGEWQFF
TRBJ1-2,NA,TRBV20-1,CSAPRYANYGYTF
TRBJ2-2,NA,TRBV7-6,CASRDRGLGELFF
TRBJ2-3,NA,TRBV5-1,CASSLDTARDTQYF
TRBJ1-4,many,TRBV10-3,CAISESTRHPWIEKLFF
TRBJ2-7,many,TRBV29-1,CSVEGQGGSYEQYF
TRBJ2-3,many,TRBV7-2,CASSLASDTQYF
TRBJ2-1,NA,TRBV10-1,CASSKTGADWEQFF
TRBJ2-1,many,TRBV20-1,CSAENNEQFF
TRBJ2-5,many,TRBV7-2,CASRLFSGQETQYF
TRBJ2-5,many,TRBV29-1,CSVELARNEQETQYF
TRBJ2-5,many,TRBV6-2/TRBV6-3,CASNRAGETQYF